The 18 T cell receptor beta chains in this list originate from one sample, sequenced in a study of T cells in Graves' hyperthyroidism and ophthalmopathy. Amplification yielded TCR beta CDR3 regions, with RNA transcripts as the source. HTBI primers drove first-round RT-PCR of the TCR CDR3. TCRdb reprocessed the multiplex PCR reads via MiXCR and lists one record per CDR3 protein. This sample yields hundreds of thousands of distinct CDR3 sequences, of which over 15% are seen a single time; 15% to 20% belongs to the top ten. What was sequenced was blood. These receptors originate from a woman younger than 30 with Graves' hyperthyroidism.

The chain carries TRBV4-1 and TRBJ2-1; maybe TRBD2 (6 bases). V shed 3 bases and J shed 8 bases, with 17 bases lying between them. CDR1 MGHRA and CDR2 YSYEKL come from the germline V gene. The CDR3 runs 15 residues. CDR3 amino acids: CASSHLPGGVDEQFF. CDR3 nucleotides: TGCGCCAGCAGCCACCTACCCGGAGGGGTAGATGAGCAGTTCTTC.

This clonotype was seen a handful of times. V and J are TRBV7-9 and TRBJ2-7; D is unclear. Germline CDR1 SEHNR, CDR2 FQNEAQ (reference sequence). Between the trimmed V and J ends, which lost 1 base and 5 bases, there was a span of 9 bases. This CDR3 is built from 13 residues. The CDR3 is CASSLVRYDEQYF. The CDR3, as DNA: TGTGCCAGCAGCTTAGTCCGTTACGACGAGCAGTACTTC.

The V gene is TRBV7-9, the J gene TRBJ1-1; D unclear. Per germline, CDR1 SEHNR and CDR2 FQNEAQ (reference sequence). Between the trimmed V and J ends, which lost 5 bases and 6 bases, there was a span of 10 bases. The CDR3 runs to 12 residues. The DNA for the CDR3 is TGTGCCAGCAGCCCCACAGTGGCTGAAGCTTTCTTT. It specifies CASSPTVAEAFF.

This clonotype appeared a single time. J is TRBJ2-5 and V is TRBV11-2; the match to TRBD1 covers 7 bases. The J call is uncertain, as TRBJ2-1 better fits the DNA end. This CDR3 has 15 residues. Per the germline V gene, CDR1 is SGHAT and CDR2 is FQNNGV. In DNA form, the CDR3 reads TGTGCCAGCAGCTTAGGAGCAGGGGGTGTGGAGACCCAGTTCTTC. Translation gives CASSLGAGGVETQFF.

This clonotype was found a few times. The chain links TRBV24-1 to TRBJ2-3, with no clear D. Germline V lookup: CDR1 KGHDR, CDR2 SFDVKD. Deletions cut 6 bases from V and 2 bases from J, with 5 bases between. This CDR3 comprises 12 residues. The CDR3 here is CATSRPTDTQYF. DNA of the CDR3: TGTGCCACCAGTAGACCCACAGATACGCAGTATTTT.

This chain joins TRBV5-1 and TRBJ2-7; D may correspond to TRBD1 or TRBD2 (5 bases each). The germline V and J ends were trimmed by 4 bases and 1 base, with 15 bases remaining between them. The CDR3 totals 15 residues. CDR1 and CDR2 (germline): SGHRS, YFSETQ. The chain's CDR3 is CASSPNFGASYEQYF. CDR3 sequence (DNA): TGCGCCAGCAGCCCGAATTTCGGGGCGTCCTACGAGCAGTACTTC.

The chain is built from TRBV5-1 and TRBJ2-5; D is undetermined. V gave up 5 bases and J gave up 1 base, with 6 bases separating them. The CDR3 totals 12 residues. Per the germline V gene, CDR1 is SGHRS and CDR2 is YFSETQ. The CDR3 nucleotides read TGCGCCAGCAGACGTGTCCAAGAGACCCAGTACTTC. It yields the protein CASRRVQETQYF.

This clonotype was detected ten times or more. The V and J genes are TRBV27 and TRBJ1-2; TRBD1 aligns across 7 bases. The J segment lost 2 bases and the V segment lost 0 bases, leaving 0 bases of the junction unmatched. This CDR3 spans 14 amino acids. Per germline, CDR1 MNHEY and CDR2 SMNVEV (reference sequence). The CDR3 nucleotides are TGTGCCAGCAGTTTATCGGACAGGAACTATGGCTACACCTTC. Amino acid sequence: CASSLSDRNYGYTF.

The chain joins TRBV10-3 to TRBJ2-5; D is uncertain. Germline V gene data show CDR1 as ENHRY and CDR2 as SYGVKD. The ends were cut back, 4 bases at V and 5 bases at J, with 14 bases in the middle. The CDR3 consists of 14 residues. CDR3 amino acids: CAISVGSPRETQYF. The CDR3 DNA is TGTGCCATCAGTGTTGGGTCCCCCCGGGAGACCCAGTACTTC.

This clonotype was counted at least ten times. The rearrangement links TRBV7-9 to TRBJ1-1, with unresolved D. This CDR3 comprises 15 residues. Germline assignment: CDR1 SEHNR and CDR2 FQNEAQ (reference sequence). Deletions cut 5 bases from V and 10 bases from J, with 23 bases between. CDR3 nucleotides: TGTGCCAGCAGCCCCGGTTGGACGGACGGCGATAGAGCTTTCTTT. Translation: CASSPGWTDGDRAFF.

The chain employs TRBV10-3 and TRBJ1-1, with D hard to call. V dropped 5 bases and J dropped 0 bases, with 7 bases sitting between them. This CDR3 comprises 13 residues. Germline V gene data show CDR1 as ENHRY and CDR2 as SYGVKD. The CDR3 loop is CAISIEMNTEAFF. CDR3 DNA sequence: TGTGCCATCAGTATCGAGATGAACACTGAAGCTTTCTTT.

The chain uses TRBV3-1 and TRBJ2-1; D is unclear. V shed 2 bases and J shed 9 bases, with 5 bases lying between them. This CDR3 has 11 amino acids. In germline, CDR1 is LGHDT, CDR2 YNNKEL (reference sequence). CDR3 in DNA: TGTGCCAGCAGCCAAAGGATTGAGCAGTTCTTC. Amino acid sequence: CASSQRIEQFF.

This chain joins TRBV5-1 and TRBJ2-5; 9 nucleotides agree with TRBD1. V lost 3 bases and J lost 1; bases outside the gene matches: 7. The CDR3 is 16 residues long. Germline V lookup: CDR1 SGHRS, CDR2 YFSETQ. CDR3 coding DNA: TGCGCCAGCAGCTCCCTGGGACAGGGATTCCAAGAGACCCAGTACTTC. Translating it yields CASSSLGQGFQETQYF.

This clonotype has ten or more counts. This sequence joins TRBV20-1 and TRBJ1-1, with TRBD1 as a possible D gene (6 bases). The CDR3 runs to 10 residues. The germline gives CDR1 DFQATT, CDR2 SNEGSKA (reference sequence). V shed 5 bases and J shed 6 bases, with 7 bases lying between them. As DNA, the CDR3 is TGCAGTGCTCGACAGGCTGAAGCTTTCTTT. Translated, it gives CSARQAEAFF.

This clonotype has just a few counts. CDR3 in DNA: TGTGCCAGCAGTTGGGGACCGAGAGCCAAAAACATTCAGTACTTC. Its translation is CASSWGPRAKNIQYF. The chain employs TRBV12-3 or TRBV12-4 and TRBJ2-4; the D gene could be TRBD1 or TRBD2 (5 bases each). The CDR3 sequence is 15 residues long. V was shortened by 4 bases and J by 0 bases, with 10 bases between the two germline ends.

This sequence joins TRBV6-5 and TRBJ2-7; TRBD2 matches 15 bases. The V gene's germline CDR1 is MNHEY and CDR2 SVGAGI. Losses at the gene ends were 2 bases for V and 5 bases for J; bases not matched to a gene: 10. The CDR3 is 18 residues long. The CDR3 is CASSYGLAGGSKSHEQYF. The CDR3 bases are TGTGCCAGCAGTTACGGACTAGCGGGGGGGTCGAAGTCCCACGAGCAGTACTTC.

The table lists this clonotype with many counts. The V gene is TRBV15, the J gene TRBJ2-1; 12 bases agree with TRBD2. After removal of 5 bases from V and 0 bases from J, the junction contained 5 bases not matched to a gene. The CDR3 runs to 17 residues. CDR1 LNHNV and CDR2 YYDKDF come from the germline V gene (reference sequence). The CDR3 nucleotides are TGTGCCACCAGCCCCGTACTAGCGGGAGGCTCCTACAATGAGCAGTTCTTC. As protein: CATSPVLAGGSYNEQFF.

CDR3 loop: CASSPPGRDHTEAFF. The DNA for the CDR3 is TGTGCCAGCAGTCCTCCGGGCAGAGATCACACTGAAGCTTTCTTT. The chain recombines TRBV7-3 with TRBJ1-1, with D hard to call. This CDR3 has 15 amino acids. V was pared by 6 bases and J by 3 bases, with 17 bases between. CDR1 SGHTA and CDR2 FQGTGA come from the germline V gene.